These T cell receptor beta chains were read from a single sample in a study of CD8+ T cells in alopecia areata. The protocol was immunoSEQ multiplex PCR, while the TCRdb copy is restricted to in-frame clones and leaves out a portion. This table has roughly 130,000 clones, 50% to 60% appearing once. The sequenced sample was CD4+ T cells sorted from blood, obtained at week 0. These receptor sequences come from a human donor with alopecia areata. The CDR3 runs from the conserved cysteine through the conserved F or W. D genes are given only for firm matches. Only some rows state a clone size, as once, few, many or a class for expanded clones.

v_call: TRBV2; cdr3_length: 16; j_call: TRBJ1-6; clone_size: few; d_call: TRBD1; cdr3_aa: CASSTRTGGGRSPLHF; cdr3_nt: TGTGCCAGCAGTACCCGGACAGGGGGCGGTAGATCACCCCTCCACTTT
v_call: TRBV6-6; cdr3_length: 15; j_call: TRBJ2-1; clone_size: -; d_call: TRBD2; cdr3_aa: CASSLPGLEYNEQFF; cdr3_nt: TGTGCCAGCAGTTTGCCGGGACTAGAGTACAATGAGCAGTTCTTC
v_call: TRBV29-1; cdr3_length: 14; j_call: TRBJ2-5; clone_size: few; d_call: TRBD2; cdr3_aa: CSVPGLAGVETQYF; cdr3_nt: TGCAGCGTACCGGGACTAGCGGGAGTAGAGACCCAGTACTTC
v_call: TRBV7-2; cdr3_length: 16; j_call: TRBJ1-1; clone_size: -; d_call: -; cdr3_aa: CASSQRLESTNTEAFF; cdr3_nt: TGTGCCAGCAGCCAACGGCTAGAGAGCACGAACACTGAAGCTTTCTTT
v_call: TRBV11-2; cdr3_length: 18; j_call: TRBJ2-6; clone_size: -; d_call: TRBD1; cdr3_aa: CASSMPGQGAKGANVLTF; cdr3_nt: TGTGCCAGCAGCATGCCGGGACAGGGGGCGAAAGGGGCCAACGTCCTGACTTTC
v_call: TRBV4-1; cdr3_length: 19; j_call: TRBJ1-1; clone_size: few; d_call: -; cdr3_aa: CASSQVKAGAAGRNTEAFF; cdr3_nt: TGCGCCAGCAGCCAAGTAAAGGCCGGGGCGGCAGGAAGGAACACTGAAGCTTTCTTT
v_call: TRBV5-1; cdr3_length: 15; j_call: TRBJ2-3; clone_size: -; d_call: -; cdr3_aa: CASSLSARSTDTQYF; cdr3_nt: TGCGCCAGCAGCTTATCAGCTCGGAGCACAGATACGCAGTATTTT
v_call: TRBV2; cdr3_length: 14; j_call: TRBJ2-3; clone_size: -; d_call: -; cdr3_aa: CASSRDGYTDTQYF; cdr3_nt: TGTGCCAGCAGCCGCGACGGATACACAGATACGCAGTATTTT
v_call: TRBV15; cdr3_length: 13; j_call: TRBJ1-1; clone_size: few; d_call: TRBD1; cdr3_aa: CATMGQLNTEAFF; cdr3_nt: TGTGCCACCATGGGACAGTTGAACACTGAAGCTTTCTTT
v_call: TRBV7-3; cdr3_length: 13; j_call: TRBJ2-5; clone_size: -; d_call: TRBD1; cdr3_aa: CASSSGQEETQYF; cdr3_nt: TGTGCCAGCAGCTCGGGACAGGAAGAGACCCAGTACTTC
v_call: TRBV29-1; cdr3_length: 17; j_call: TRBJ1-2; clone_size: few; d_call: TRBD1; cdr3_aa: CSVLLSGTGSFGYGYTF; cdr3_nt: TGCAGCGTCCTCTTATCCGGGACAGGGTCCTTCGGCTATGGCTACACCTTC
v_call: TRBV7-2; cdr3_length: 12; j_call: TRBJ2-7; clone_size: -; d_call: TRBD1; cdr3_aa: CASSSTGHEQYF; cdr3_nt: TGTGCCAGCAGCTCGACAGGGCACGAGCAGTACTTC
v_call: TRBV7-9; cdr3_length: 15; j_call: TRBJ2-7; clone_size: -; d_call: -; cdr3_aa: CASSLSGGLIYEQYF; cdr3_nt: TGTGCCAGCAGCTTATCCGGCGGGTTGATCTACGAGCAGTACTTC
v_call: TRBV4-3; cdr3_length: 16; j_call: TRBJ2-1; clone_size: -; d_call: -; cdr3_aa: CASSQEFTSSYNEQFF; cdr3_nt: TGCGCCAGCAGCCAAGAATTTACAAGCTCCTACAATGAGCAGTTCTTC
v_call: TRBV5-6; cdr3_length: 14; j_call: TRBJ1-2; clone_size: -; d_call: -; cdr3_aa: CASSLNPGTYGYTF; cdr3_nt: TGTGCCAGCAGCTTGAACCCAGGGACCTATGGCTACACCTTC
v_call: TRBV30; cdr3_length: 12; j_call: TRBJ2-7; clone_size: -; d_call: -; cdr3_aa: CAWSVPGGEQYF; cdr3_nt: TGTGCCTGGAGTGTACCCGGCGGCGAGCAGTACTTC
v_call: TRBV2; cdr3_length: 14; j_call: TRBJ1-6; clone_size: once; d_call: -; cdr3_aa: CASSEAVTGSPLHF; cdr3_nt: TGTGCCAGCAGTGAAGCTGTGACAGGCTCACCCCTCCACTTT
v_call: TRBV4-2; cdr3_length: 16; j_call: TRBJ2-5; clone_size: few; d_call: -; cdr3_aa: CASSQEDRTVKETQYF; cdr3_nt: TGTGCCAGCAGCCAAGAAGATAGGACAGTCAAAGAGACCCAGTACTTC
v_call: TRBV4-3; cdr3_length: 13; j_call: TRBJ1-2; clone_size: -; d_call: -; cdr3_aa: CASSQDRGYGYTF; cdr3_nt: TGCGCCAGCAGCCAAGATCGCGGCTATGGCTACACCTTC
v_call: TRBV18; cdr3_length: 15; j_call: TRBJ2-7; clone_size: -; d_call: -; cdr3_aa: CASSPLTGSSYEQYF; cdr3_nt: TGTGCCAGCTCACCTCTCACAGGGAGCTCCTACGAGCAGTACTTC
v_call: TRBV7-9; cdr3_length: 14; j_call: TRBJ2-1; clone_size: -; d_call: -; cdr3_aa: CASSQPDSYNEQFF; cdr3_nt: TGTGCCAGCAGCCAGCCTGACAGTTACAATGAGCAGTTCTTC
v_call: TRBV7-2; cdr3_length: 15; j_call: TRBJ2-5; clone_size: -; d_call: TRBD2; cdr3_aa: CASSDLRGGRPAQYF; cdr3_nt: TGTGCCAGCAGCGATCTCCGGGGGGGCCGTCCTGCCCAGTACTTC
v_call: TRBV27; cdr3_length: 14; j_call: TRBJ2-3; clone_size: -; d_call: -; cdr3_aa: CASSFSDSTDTQYF; cdr3_nt: TGTGCCAGCAGTTTCTCGGACTCCACAGATACGCAGTATTTT
v_call: TRBV5-1; cdr3_length: 13; j_call: TRBJ2-7; clone_size: few; d_call: -; cdr3_aa: CASSLEGGYEQYF; cdr3_nt: TGCGCCAGCAGCTTGGAAGGCGGTTACGAGCAGTACTTC
v_call: TRBV7-8; cdr3_length: 14; j_call: TRBJ1-2; clone_size: -; d_call: -; cdr3_aa: CASSLAGAGRGYTF; cdr3_nt: TGTGCCAGCAGCTTAGCGGGGGCAGGGCGAGGCTACACCTTC
v_call: TRBV28; cdr3_length: 15; j_call: TRBJ1-4; clone_size: few; d_call: -; cdr3_aa: CASSSPGVTNEKLFF; cdr3_nt: TGTGCCAGCAGTTCTCCGGGAGTTACTAATGAAAAACTGTTTTTT
v_call: TRBV7-9; cdr3_length: 14; j_call: TRBJ1-5; clone_size: -; d_call: -; cdr3_aa: CASSLDTRFHPQHF; cdr3_nt: TGTGCCAGCAGCTTAGACACCCGTTTTCATCCCCAGCATTTT
v_call: TRBV29-1; cdr3_length: 13; j_call: TRBJ2-5; clone_size: few; d_call: -; cdr3_aa: CSVGRRLKETQYF; cdr3_nt: TGCAGCGTTGGTCGGCGGCTCAAAGAGACCCAGTACTTC
v_call: TRBV2; cdr3_length: 16; j_call: TRBJ2-3; clone_size: -; d_call: TRBD2; cdr3_aa: CASSPGLAASTDTQYF; cdr3_nt: TGTGCCAGCAGCCCCGGACTAGCGGCTAGCACAGATACGCAGTATTTT
v_call: TRBV6-1; cdr3_length: 15; j_call: TRBJ1-1; clone_size: -; d_call: -; cdr3_aa: CASSEALAGLAEAFF; cdr3_nt: TGTGCCAGCAGTGAAGCGCTAGCGGGTCTCGCTGAAGCTTTCTTT